This T cell receptor (beta chain) appears in the sequencing data of a study of T cell changes during pregnancy in multiple sclerosis. Using immunoSEQ multiplex PCR, the repertoire was profiled, and TCRdb retains in-frame clones only, with some absent. Of tens of thousands of clones listed, 80% to 95% are singletons. With V trimmed by 3 bases and J by 6 bases, 14 bases remained unmatched. From germline, CDR1 is GTSNPN and CDR2 SVGIG (reference sequence). This CDR3 region has 17 residues. The clonotype originates from a female donor with multiple sclerosis, enrolled in a pregnancy study. The sequences come from peripheral blood, collected in the first trimester of pregnancy. The chain recombines TRBV30 with TRBJ1-1; 12 bases agree with TRBD1. The CDR3 nucleotides are TGTGCCTGGAGCCCAAGGGTCGGGACAGGGGGCTTAGCTGAAGCTTTCTTT. Amino acid sequence: CAWSPRVGTGGLAEAFF.